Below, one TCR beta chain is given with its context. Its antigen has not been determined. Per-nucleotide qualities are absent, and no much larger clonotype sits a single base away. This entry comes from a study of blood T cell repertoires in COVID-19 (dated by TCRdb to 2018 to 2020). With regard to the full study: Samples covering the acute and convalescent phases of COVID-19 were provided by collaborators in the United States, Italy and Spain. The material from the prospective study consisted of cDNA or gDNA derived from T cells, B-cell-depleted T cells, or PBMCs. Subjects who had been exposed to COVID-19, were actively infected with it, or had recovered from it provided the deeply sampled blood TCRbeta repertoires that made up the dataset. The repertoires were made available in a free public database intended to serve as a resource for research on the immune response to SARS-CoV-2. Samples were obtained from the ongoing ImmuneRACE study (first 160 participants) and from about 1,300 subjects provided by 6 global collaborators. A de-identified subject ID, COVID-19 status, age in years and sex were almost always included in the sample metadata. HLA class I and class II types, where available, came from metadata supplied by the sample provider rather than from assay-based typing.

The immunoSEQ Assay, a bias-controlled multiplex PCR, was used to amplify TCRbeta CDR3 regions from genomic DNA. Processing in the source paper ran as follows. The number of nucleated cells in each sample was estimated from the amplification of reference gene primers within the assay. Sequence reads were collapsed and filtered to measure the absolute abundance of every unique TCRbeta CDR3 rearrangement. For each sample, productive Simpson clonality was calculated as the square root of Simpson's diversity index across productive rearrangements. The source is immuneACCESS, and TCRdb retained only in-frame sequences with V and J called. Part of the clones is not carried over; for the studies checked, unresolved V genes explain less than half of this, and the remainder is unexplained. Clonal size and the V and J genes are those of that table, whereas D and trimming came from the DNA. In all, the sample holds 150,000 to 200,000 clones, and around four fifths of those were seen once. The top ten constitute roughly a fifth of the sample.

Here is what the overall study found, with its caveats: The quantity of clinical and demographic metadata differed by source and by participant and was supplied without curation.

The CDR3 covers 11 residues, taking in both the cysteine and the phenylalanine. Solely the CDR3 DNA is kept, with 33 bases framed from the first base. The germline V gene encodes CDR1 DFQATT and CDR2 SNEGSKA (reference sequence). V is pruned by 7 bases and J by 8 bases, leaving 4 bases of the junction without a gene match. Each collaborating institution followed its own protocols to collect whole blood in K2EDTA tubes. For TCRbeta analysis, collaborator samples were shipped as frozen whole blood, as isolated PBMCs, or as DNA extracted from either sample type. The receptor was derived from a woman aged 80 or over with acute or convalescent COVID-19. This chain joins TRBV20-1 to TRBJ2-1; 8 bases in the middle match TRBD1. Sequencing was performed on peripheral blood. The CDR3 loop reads CSVQGADEQFF. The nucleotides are TGCAGTGTGCAGGGGGCGGATGAGCAGTTCTTC.